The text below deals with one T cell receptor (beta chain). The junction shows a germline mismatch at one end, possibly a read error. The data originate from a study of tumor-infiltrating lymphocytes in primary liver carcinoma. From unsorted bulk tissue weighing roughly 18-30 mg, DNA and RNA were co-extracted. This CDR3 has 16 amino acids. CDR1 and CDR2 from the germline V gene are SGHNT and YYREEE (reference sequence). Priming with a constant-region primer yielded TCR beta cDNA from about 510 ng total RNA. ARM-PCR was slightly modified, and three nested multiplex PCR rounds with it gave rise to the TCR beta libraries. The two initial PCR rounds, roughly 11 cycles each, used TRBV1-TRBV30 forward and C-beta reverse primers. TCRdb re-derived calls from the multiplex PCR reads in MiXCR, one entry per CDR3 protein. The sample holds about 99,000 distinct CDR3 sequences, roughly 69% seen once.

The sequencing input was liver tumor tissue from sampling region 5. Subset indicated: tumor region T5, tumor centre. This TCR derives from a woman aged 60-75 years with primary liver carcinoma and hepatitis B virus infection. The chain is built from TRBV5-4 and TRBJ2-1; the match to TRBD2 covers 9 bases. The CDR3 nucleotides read TGTGCCAGCAGCTTATTGACTAGCGGAGTATACAATGTGCAGCTCTTC. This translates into CASSLLTSGVYNVQLF.